This T cell receptor (beta chain) was sequenced for a study of T cell responses to AZD1222 COVID-19 vaccine. This table comes from immunoSEQ multiplex PCR, and its TCRdb copy is limited to in-frame clones, with some not included. The data hold roughly 100,000 clones, with more than 75% observed a single time. Germline assignment: CDR1 SGHNT and CDR2 YYREEE (reference sequence). V dropped 3 bases and J dropped 2; count of bases not matched to a gene: 5. This CDR3 contains 15 residues. The sequencing here drew on peripheral blood, taken 28 days after the second dose of the MenACWY control vaccine. This TCR was recovered from an adult who received the MenACWY meningococcal vaccine as a control. The chain recombines TRBV5-4 with TRBJ2-1; 7 nucleotides match TRBD1. The CDR3 region is CASSSRDRAYNEQFF. CDR3 DNA: TGTGCCAGCAGCTCCCGAGACAGGGCCTACAATGAGCAGTTCTTC. Variable domain in full (rest from reference TRBV5-4 and TRBJ2-1): ETGVTQSPTHLIKTRGQQVTLRCSSQSGHNTVSWYQQALGQGPQFIFQYYREEENGRGNFPPRFSGLQFPNYSSELNVNALELDDSALYLCASSSRDRAYNEQFFGPGTRLTVL.